Below, one T cell receptor beta chain is given with its context. This record belongs to a study of CD8 T cells in Susac syndrome. Trimming stripped 2 bases from V and 7 bases from J, with 8 bases between. The germline gives CDR1 MDHEN, CDR2 SYDVKM. The CDR3 contains 13 residues. Random hexamers were used to reverse transcribe the RNA input (0.5 to 1 ug). TCRdb reprocessed the immunoSEQ multiplex PCR reads with MiXCR, giving one entry per CDR3 protein. This sample carries almost 450,000 distinct CDR3 sequences, approximately 85% of them seen once, and the ten largest clones take 0.09% to 0.15%. TCR beta from blood CD8+ and CD4+ T cells was sequenced.

Source material: CD8+ T cells from PBMCs. The TCR comes from a human donor with multiple sclerosis. The rearrangement links TRBV28 to TRBJ2-2; D uncertain. CDR3 sequence: CASSLEPDGELFF. The CDR3, as DNA: TGTGCCAGCAGTTTAGAACCGGACGGGGAGCTGTTTTTT.